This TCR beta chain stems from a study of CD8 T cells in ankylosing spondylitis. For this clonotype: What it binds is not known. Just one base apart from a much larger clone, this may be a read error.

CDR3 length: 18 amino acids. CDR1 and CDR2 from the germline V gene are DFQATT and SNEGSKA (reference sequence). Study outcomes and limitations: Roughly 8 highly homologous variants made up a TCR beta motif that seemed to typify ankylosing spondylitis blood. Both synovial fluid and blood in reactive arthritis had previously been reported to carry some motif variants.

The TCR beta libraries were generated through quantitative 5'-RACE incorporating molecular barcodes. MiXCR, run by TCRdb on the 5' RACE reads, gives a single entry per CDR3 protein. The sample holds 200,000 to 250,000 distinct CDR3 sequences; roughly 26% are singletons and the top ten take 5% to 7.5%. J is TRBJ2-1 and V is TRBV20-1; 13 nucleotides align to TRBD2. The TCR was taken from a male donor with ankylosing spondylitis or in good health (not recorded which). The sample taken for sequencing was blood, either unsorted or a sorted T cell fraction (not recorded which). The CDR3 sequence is CCARPLTSGRASYNEQFF. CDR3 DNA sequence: TGCTGTGCTAGACCCCTTACTAGCGGGAGGGCCTCATACAATGAGCAGTTCTTC.